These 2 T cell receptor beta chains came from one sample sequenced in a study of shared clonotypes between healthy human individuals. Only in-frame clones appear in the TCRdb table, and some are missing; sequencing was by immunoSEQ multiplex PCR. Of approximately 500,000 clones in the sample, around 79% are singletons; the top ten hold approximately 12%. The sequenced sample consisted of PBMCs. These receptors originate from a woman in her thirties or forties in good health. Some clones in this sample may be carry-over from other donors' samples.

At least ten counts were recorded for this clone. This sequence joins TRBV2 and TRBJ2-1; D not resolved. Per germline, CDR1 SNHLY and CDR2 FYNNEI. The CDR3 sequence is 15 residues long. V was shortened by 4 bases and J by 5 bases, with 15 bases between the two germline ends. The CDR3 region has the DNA TGTGCCAGCAGTGCCTGGAAGGCCACCGACAATGAGCAGTTCTTC. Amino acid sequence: CASSAWKATDNEQFF.

For the CDR3, the DNA is TGTGCCAGCTCTCCGGGACTGCTGGCCTACGAGCAGTACTTC. Its translation: CASSPGLLAYEQYF. This chain uses TRBV18 with TRBJ2-7; perhaps TRBD2 as D (6 bases). The germline V gene encodes CDR1 KGHSH and CDR2 LQKENI. V was cut by 6 bases and J by 2 bases, with 14 bases left in between. The CDR3 covers 14 residues.